This paragraph reports one T cell receptor beta chain. A read error is the likely source, as a far larger clone sits one nucleotide away. Assay: immunoSEQ multiplex PCR; the TCRdb copy retains only in-frame clones and omits some. The sample lists around 690,000 clones, 90% occurring once. This sample is part of a study of shared clonotypes between healthy human individuals. The source is a young man in good health. Some clones in this sample may be carry-over from other donors' samples. The sequenced material came from memory CD8+ T cells from PBMCs. Subset meaning: CD45RO+ cells pooled with CCR7-negative TemRA cells.

CDR3 residues: CASSVGLDEQFF. In DNA form, the CDR3 reads TGTGCCAGCAGCGTAGGCTTGGATGAGCAGTTCTTC. This sequence joins TRBV9 and TRBJ2-1; D unclear. V lost 0 bases and J lost 8, with 6 bases in between. Germline V gene sequence: CDR1 SGDLS, CDR2 YYNGEE. The CDR3 runs to 12 residues. The full variable domain, completed using reference TRBV9 and TRBJ2-1, is DSGVTQTPKHLITATGQRVTLRCSPRSGDLSVYWYQQSLDQGLQFLIQYYNGEERAKGNILERFSAQQFPDLHSELNLSSLELGDSALYFCASSVGLDEQFFGPGTRLTVL.